The present T cell receptor (beta chain) was sequenced within a study of radiation and T cells in renal cell carcinoma. Time point described: blood 4 weeks post-SBRT, at nephrectomy. Stated treatment: 15 Gy SBRT to primary tumor, nephrectomy 4 weeks later. Assay used: immunoSEQ multiplex PCR; TCRdb lists only in-frame clones, some missing. The data contain about 76,000 clones, about nine tenths of them seen just once; the ten biggest clones take up over 5.5%. V lost 5 bases and J 4 bases, leaving 14 bases between the germline ends. Germline CDR1 MGHDK, CDR2 SYGVNS. There are 14 residues in the CDR3. This clone was picked up one time.

This chain joins TRBV25-1 and TRBJ1-2; weak D call: TRBD1 (5 bases). Sequenced here: blood, sampled from a patient whose treatment included radiotherapy and nephrectomy. The receptor comes from a woman in her sixties or seventies with renal cell carcinoma. The CDR3 loop is CASSSLGESYGYTF. CDR3 in DNA: TGTGCCAGCAGTTCTTTAGGGGAAAGCTATGGCTACACCTTC.